A single sample is the source of the 30 T cell receptor beta chains below, sequenced in a study of early T cells in non-severe SARS-CoV-2 infection. TCRdb ran MiXCR on the 5' RACE reads and lists one entry per CDR3 protein. The sample yields tens of thousands of distinct CDR3 sequences, 9.5% to 15% seen once. The source was whole blood, collected at baseline. Receptor source: an adult who was a healthcare worker with PCR-confirmed SARS-CoV-2 infection or an uninfected control (not recorded which).

This clonotype was counted only a few times. The V call is TRBV6-2 or TRBV6-3, the J call TRBJ2-1, with a tentative D call TRBD2 (6 bases). The CDR3 length is 15 residues. V lost 3 bases, J lost 0 bases, and 9 bases lay in between. Germline V gives CDR1 MNHEY, CDR2 SVGEGT. CDR3 protein: CASSYAGSSYNEQFF. In DNA form, the CDR3 reads TGTGCCAGCAGTTATGCGGGGAGCTCCTACAATGAGCAGTTCTTC.

V and J are TRBV20-1 and TRBJ2-2; 10 positions match TRBD1. Trimming cost V 5 bases and J 5 bases; bases outside gene matches: 8. The germline V gene has CDR1 DFQATT and CDR2 SNEGSKA (reference sequence). The CDR3 covers 15 residues. The CDR3 bases are TGCAGTGCTCAAGCCACGGGACAGGGGACCGGGGAGCTGTTTTTT. Protein product: CSAQATGQGTGELFF.

In this sample, this clonotype turned up a few times. The rearrangement joins TRBV7-2 to TRBJ2-3; D is perhaps TRBD2 (5 bases). CDR1 is SGHTA and CDR2 is FQGNSA in the germline V gene. The CDR3 sequence is 12 residues long. Between the trimmed V and J ends, which lost 5 bases and 5 bases, there was a span of 8 bases. CDR3 bases: TGTGCCAGCAGCCCAGGACTAGATACGCAGTATTTT. It encodes CASSPGLDTQYF.

This chain links TRBV7-2 with TRBJ1-2; TRBD1 matches at 8 bases. CDR3 length: 13 amino acids. The germline V gene has CDR1 SGHTA and CDR2 FQGNSA. V lost 0 bases and J lost 6; bases outside the gene matches: 0. This chain's CDR3 is CASSLAGQDGYTF. CDR3 sequence (DNA): TGTGCCAGCAGCTTAGCGGGACAGGATGGCTACACCTTC. The variable domain in full, completed from reference TRBV7-2 and TRBJ1-2, reads GAGVSQSPSNKVTEKGKDVELRCDPISGHTALYWYRQSLGQGLEFLIYFQGNSAPDKSGLPSDRFSAERTGGSVSTLTIQRTQQEDSAVYLCASSLAGQDGYTFGSGTRLTVV.

This clonotype has at least ten counts. The chain links TRBV7-6 to TRBJ2-7, with D unresolved. The ends were cut back, 7 bases at V and 1 base at J, with 17 bases in the middle. The CDR3 runs to 15 residues. CDR1 and CDR2 (germline): SGHVS, FNYEAQ. The DNA of the CDR3 is TGTGCCAGCACCCCCGGTGGGAATCCTTCCTACGAGCAGTACTTC. Its protein product is CASTPGGNPSYEQYF.

The rearrangement uses TRBV11-2 and TRBJ2-7, with D possibly matching TRBD1 (6 bases). This CDR3 is 15 amino acids long. The V and J ends lost 5 bases and 5 bases respectively, with 19 bases between them. The germline CDR1 and CDR2 sequences are SGHAT and FQNNGV. The CDR3 reads CASSHPAQGVDEQYF. DNA for the CDR3: TGTGCCAGCAGCCACCCGGCACAGGGAGTGGACGAGCAGTACTTC.

This clonotype has just a few counts. The chain employs TRBV5-1 and TRBJ2-5; no firm D call. Trimming took 3 bases from V and 1 from J, leaving 10 bases between them. The CDR3 covers 14 residues. CDR1 SGHRS and CDR2 YFSETQ come from the germline V gene. CDR3 coding DNA: TGCGCCAGCAGCTCCGGATCAGCCCAAGAGACCCAGTACTTC. Translating it yields CASSSGSAQETQYF.

There are a few counts of this clonotype. The V call is TRBV19, the J call TRBJ2-1; perhaps TRBD1 as D (6 bases). The length of the CDR3 is 15 residues. V lost 6 bases and J 7 bases, leaving 19 bases between the germline ends. Per the germline V gene, CDR1 is LNHDA and CDR2 is SQIVND (reference sequence). DNA of the CDR3: TGTGCCAGTAGCCCCGCCGGGACACCGCGGAATGAGCAGTTCTTC. Translated: CASSPAGTPRNEQFF.

The chain uses TRBV28 and TRBJ2-3, with D perhaps matching TRBD1 (6 bases). There are 19 residues in the CDR3. CDR1 is MDHEN and CDR2 is SYDVKM in the germline V gene. Trimming stripped 5 bases from V and 0 bases from J, with 24 bases between. CDR3 in amino acids: CASSAHPRRQELSTDTQYF. In DNA form, the CDR3 reads TGTGCCAGCAGTGCTCATCCAAGAAGACAGGAACTTAGCACAGATACGCAGTATTTT.

V is TRBV7-2 and J is TRBJ1-2; 9 positions match TRBD1. V shed 5 bases and J 7 bases; nucleotides not matched to a gene: 8. CDR1 SGHTA and CDR2 FQGNSA come from the germline V gene. The CDR3 is made up of 14 amino acids. The CDR3 spells CASSTRTGVSGYTF. DNA of the CDR3: TGTGCCAGCAGCACTCGGACAGGGGTGAGTGGCTACACCTTC.

This clonotype has more than one count but fewer than ten. The chain employs TRBV4-2 and TRBJ1-4; no clear D gene. The CDR3 runs 13 residues. V was pared by 4 bases and J by 8 bases, with 11 bases between. CDR1 and CDR2 from the germline V gene are LGHNA and YNFKEQ. CDR3 nucleotide sequence: TGTGCCAGCAGCCTAACGGATTTGGAAAAACTGTTTTTT. Residues: CASSLTDLEKLFF.

This clonotype has just a few counts. This sequence joins TRBV7-9 and TRBJ2-2; maybe TRBD1 (6 bases). Trimming cost V 3 bases and J 5 bases, with 19 bases left between them. Germline V gene lookup returns CDR1 SEHNR and CDR2 FQNEAQ (reference sequence). The length of the CDR3 is 17 residues. The chain's CDR3 is CASSLDSILSKTGELFF. The DNA for the CDR3 is TGTGCCAGCAGCTTGGACAGTATATTATCCAAGACCGGGGAGCTGTTTTTT.

The genes are TRBV12-3 or TRBV12-4 and TRBJ2-3, with 9 bases matching TRBD2. The V gene end was trimmed by 6 bases and the J gene end by 0 bases; junction bases not matched to a gene: 7. The CDR3 consists of 16 residues. CDR3 nucleotides: TGTGCCAGCAGGCCAGAGACTAGCGGTAGCACAGATACGCAGTATTTT. It encodes CASRPETSGSTDTQYF.

The chain is built from TRBV28 and TRBJ2-1; the D gene is possibly TRBD2 (5 bases). The CDR3 is 14 amino acids. Trimming took off 7 bases at V and 4 bases at J, with 14 bases between the two ends. CDR1 MDHEN and CDR2 SYDVKM come from the germline V gene. CDR3 DNA: TGTGCCAGCAAAACCGGGGTTGGGTACAATGAGCAGTTCTTC. Translated: CASKTGVGYNEQFF.

This clonotype was observed a few times. The CDR3 DNA follows: TGTGCCAGCAGCTATAAGTGGGGGCCCTACAATGAGCAGTTCTTC. Amino acid sequence: CASSYKWGPYNEQFF. V gene TRBV6-5 combines with J gene TRBJ2-1, with a tentative D call TRBD1 (6 bases). The germline V gene has CDR1 MNHEY and CDR2 SVGAGI. The CDR3 has 15 amino acids. V was clipped by 6 bases and J by 2 bases, with 14 bases between them.

This clonotype was recorded at least ten times. V and J are TRBV13 and TRBJ1-1; D gene unclear. CDR1 is PRHDT, CDR2 FYEKMQ, per germline (reference sequence). This CDR3 contains 14 residues. The ends were cut back, 6 bases at V and 5 bases at J, with 16 bases in the middle. CDR3 loop: CASSSPERRTEAFF. In nucleotides, the CDR3 is TGTGCCAGCAGTTCCCCTGAACGGAGGACTGAAGCTTTCTTT.

This clonotype was observed a handful of times. The chain uses TRBV7-2 and TRBJ2-1, with 11 bases that match TRBD2. This CDR3 contains 16 residues. V was pared by 5 bases and J by 8 bases, with 11 bases of the junction left unmatched. Looked up from germline, CDR1 is SGHTA and CDR2 is FQGNSA. In DNA, the CDR3 is TGTGCCAGCAGCCCCCGAATAGCGGGAGGGAGCTATGAGCAGTTCTTC. Its translation: CASSPRIAGGSYEQFF.

This clonotype was observed many times. The chain is built from TRBV5-6 and TRBJ2-1; perhaps TRBD1 as D (6 bases). CDR1 SGHDT and CDR2 YYEEEE come from the germline V gene. The CDR3 spans 16 residues. The germline V and J ends were trimmed by 4 bases and 3 bases, with 17 bases remaining between them. CDR3 in amino acids: CASSLLAGVNYNEQFF. The CDR3 DNA is TGTGCCAGCAGCCTCCTGGCAGGGGTAAACTACAATGAGCAGTTCTTC. Based on the CDR3 plus reference TRBV5-6 and TRBJ2-1, the full variable domain is DAGVTQSPTHLIKTRGQQVTLRCSPKSGHDTVSWYQQALGQGPQFIFQYYEEEERQRGNFPDRFSGHQFPNYSSELNVNALLLGDSALYLCASSLLAGVNYNEQFFGPGTRLTVL.

The chain joins TRBV5-1 to TRBJ1-4, with 7 nucleotides matching TRBD1. J was trimmed by 8 bases and V by 0 bases; bases with no gene match: 7. This CDR3 region has 15 residues. Germline CDR1 reads SGHRS; CDR2 reads YFSETQ. The CDR3 DNA is TGCGCCAGCAGCTTGGGGACAGGAGGAAAAGAAAAACTGTTTTTT. It specifies CASSLGTGGKEKLFF.

The chain combines TRBV7-2 with TRBJ1-3; a possible D gene is TRBD1 (5 bases). This CDR3 has 16 residues. Germline loops: CDR1 SGHTA, CDR2 FQGNSA. V was shortened by 0 bases and J by 1 base, with 10 bases between the two germline ends. The CDR3 here is CASSLATGLSGNTIYF. DNA of the CDR3: TGTGCCAGCAGCTTAGCCACAGGACTTTCTGGAAACACCATATATTTT.

At least ten counts were recorded for this clonotype. The chain combines TRBV7-6 with TRBJ2-5, with a weak D call TRBD1 (5 bases). The germline V gene encodes CDR1 SGHVS and CDR2 FNYEAQ. The CDR3 is 14 residues long. Trimming pared 8 bases from V and 1 base from J, leaving 14 bases between. The CDR3 sequence: CASGRMQGQETQYF. The DNA for the CDR3 is TGTGCCAGCGGAAGGATGCAGGGCCAAGAGACCCAGTACTTC.

A few counts support this clonotype. The chain is built from TRBV28 and TRBJ1-2, with D tentatively TRBD1 (5 bases). Per the germline V gene, CDR1 is MDHEN and CDR2 is SYDVKM. The germline V and J ends were trimmed by 5 bases and 8 bases, with 15 bases remaining between them. This CDR3 is built from 13 residues. The CDR3 region has the DNA TGTGCCAGCAGTCAGGGCCATCCATCGGGCTACACCTTC. It encodes CASSQGHPSGYTF.

In its sample, this clonotype was seen many times. This chain links TRBV11-3 with TRBJ1-2; D uncertain. The V and J ends lost 5 bases and 4 bases respectively, with 11 bases between them. From germline, CDR1 is SGHNT and CDR2 YENEEA. The CDR3 has 13 amino acids. The CDR3 DNA reads as TGTGCCAGCAGCCCAGCTGACGGCTATGGCTACACCTTC. Amino acids: CASSPADGYGYTF. The full variable domain, its missing parts supplied by reference TRBV11-3 and TRBJ1-2, is EAGVVQSPRYKIIEKKQPVAFWCNPISGHNTLYWYLQNLGQGPELLIRYENEEAVDDSQLPKDRFSAERLKGVDSTLKIQPAELGDSAVYLCASSPADGYGYTFGSGTRLTVV.

This chain joins TRBV12-3 or TRBV12-4 and TRBJ1-1; tentatively, D is TRBD1 (5 bases). Trimming left V 7 bases short and J 0 bases short, with 9 bases between. The CDR3 length is 13 residues. CDR3 in DNA: TGTGCCAGCATAAGACAGCTGAACACTGAAGCTTTCTTT. Amino acid sequence: CASIRQLNTEAFF.

This clonotype was seen repeatedly, ten times or more. V and J are TRBV11-2 and TRBJ1-6; D gene uncertain. V was shortened by 2 bases and J by 7 bases, with 9 bases between the two germline ends. CDR1 is SGHAT and CDR2 is FQNNGV in the germline V gene. The CDR3 is 14 amino acids. CDR3: CASSLSIRNSPLHF. The CDR3 coding sequence is TGTGCCAGCAGCTTATCCATTAGAAATTCACCCCTCCACTTT.

At least ten counts were recorded for this clonotype. Written as DNA, the CDR3 is TGCAGCGCCGGGGACGGCTACGAGCAGTACTTC. This sequence encodes CSAGDGYEQYF. This sequence joins TRBV29-1 and TRBJ2-7; possibly TRBD1 or TRBD2 for D (5 bases each). This CDR3 spans 11 amino acids. Per the germline V gene, CDR1 is SQVTM and CDR2 is ANQGSEA. Trimming took off 7 bases at V and 3 bases at J, with 10 bases between the two ends.

This clonotype was picked up a small number of times. J is TRBJ1-3 and V is TRBV7-6; D not certain. Trimming took off 2 bases at V and 0 bases at J, with 5 bases between the two ends. CDR3 length equals 14 residues. The germline V gene has CDR1 SGHVS and CDR2 FNYEAQ. Here the CDR3 DNA reads TGTGCCAGCAGCTTATCTAGCTCTGGAAACACCATATATTTT. Its protein is CASSLSSSGNTIYF. Full variable domain (remainder filled in from reference TRBV7-6 and TRBJ1-3): GAGVSQSPRYKVTKRGQDVALRCDPISGHVSLYWYRQALGQGPEFLTYFNYEAQQDKSGLPNDRFSAERPEGSISTLTIQRTEQRDSAMYRCASSLSSSGNTIYFGEGSWLTVV.

The table lists this clonotype with a few counts. The chain recombines TRBV6-5 with TRBJ1-2; 10 positions agree with TRBD1. After removal of 4 bases from V and 5 bases from J, the junction contained 4 bases not matched to a gene. Germline V gene sequence: CDR1 MNHEY, CDR2 SVGAGI. The CDR3 extends over 14 amino acids. The DNA of the CDR3 is TGTGCCAGCAGTTTGGGACAGGGGAGATATGGCTACACCTTC. It codes for CASSLGQGRYGYTF.

This clonotype showed up just a few times. The chain recombines TRBV6-2 or TRBV6-3 with TRBJ2-7; the match to TRBD2 covers 7 bases. V trimming: 5 bases; J trimming: 4 bases; junction bases outside the gene matches: 11. Germline lookup yields CDR1 MNHEY and CDR2 SVGEGT. The CDR3 is 15 residues long. The CDR3 loop is CASSGAAGALYEQYF. As DNA, the CDR3 is TGTGCCAGCAGTGGGGCCGCGGGAGCCCTTTACGAGCAGTACTTC.

The chain joins TRBV2 to TRBJ2-1; 12 bases match TRBD2. The germline CDR1 and CDR2 sequences are SNHLY and FYNNEI. This CDR3 spans 14 amino acids. Losses at the gene ends were 6 bases for V and 6 bases for J; bases not matched to a gene: 3. As DNA, the CDR3 is TGTGCCAGCAGACCGGGACTAGCGGGCAATGAGCAGTTCTTC. This sequence encodes CASRPGLAGNEQFF.